Following are 27 T cell receptor beta chains from one sample sequenced in a study of T cell repertoires in cytomegalovirus infection. TCRdb independently ran MiXCR on the reads; one entry per CDR3 protein. This sample has more than 650,000 distinct CDR3 sequences, with 35% found just once. Sequences were obtained from PBMCs. The receptors shown here come from a human donor in good health (CMV status not recorded). Some clones in this sample may be carry-over from other donors' samples.

A few counts support this clonotype. The chain carries TRBV28 and TRBJ1-1; unclear D gene. Germline CDR1 and CDR2: MDHEN and SYDVKM. The CDR3 consists of 13 residues. V lost 7 bases and J lost 3, with 12 bases in between. In DNA form, the CDR3 reads TGTGCCAGCAAGCCGCATGGGCACACTGAAGCTTTCTTT. Translated: CASKPHGHTEAFF.

In its sample, this clonotype was seen once. This chain joins TRBV5-6 and TRBJ2-5; 8 positions match TRBD2. Germline values: CDR1 SGHDT, CDR2 YYEEEE. J lost 5 bases, V lost 0 bases, and 9 bases had no gene match. CDR3 size: 16 residues. The CDR3, as DNA: TGTGCCAGCAGCTTGGAGGGTTCGGGAGGGCTGGAGACCCAGTACTTC. It translates to CASSLEGSGGLETQYF.

This clonotype has a count of ten or more. The chain couples TRBV7-2 to TRBJ2-2; D is unresolved. CDR3 length: 13 residues. The germline CDR1 and CDR2 sequences are SGHTA and FQGNSA. The V gene lost 4 bases and the J gene lost 7 bases, with 10 bases spanning the gap. CDR3 sequence (DNA): TGTGCCAGCAGCTCTTCTCCGAACGGGGAGCTGTTTTTT. Its protein product is CASSSSPNGELFF.

This clonotype was counted only a few times. The chain uses TRBV28 and TRBJ1-2; a weak D match, TRBD1 (5 bases). Germline CDR1 is MDHEN and CDR2 is SYDVKM. The ends were cut back, 1 base at V and 7 bases at J, with 13 bases in the middle. CDR3 length equals 14 residues. The chain's CDR3 is CASSLSPGSGGYTF. The DNA of the CDR3 is TGTGCCAGCAGTTTATCCCCAGGGAGCGGTGGCTACACCTTC.

The chain carries TRBV29-1 and TRBJ1-2; D is unresolved. Germline CDR1 reads SQVTM; CDR2 reads ANQGSEA. Between the trimmed V and J ends, which lost 7 bases and 6 bases, there was a span of 15 bases. This CDR3 region has 12 residues. The CDR3 nucleotides are TGCAGCGCCCGAGGAGGTGGTGATGGCTACACCTTC. Translated, it gives CSARGGGDGYTF. The full variable domain, completed using reference TRBV29-1 and TRBJ1-2, is SAVISQKPSRDICQRGTSLTIQCQVDSQVTMMFWYRQQPGQSLTLIATANQGSEATYESGFVIDKFPISRPNLTFSTLTVSNMSPEDSSIYLCSARGGGDGYTFGSGTRLTVV.

This clonotype showed up just a few times. V is TRBV11-1 and J is TRBJ2-7, with D maybe TRBD1 (6 bases). The ends were cut back, 3 bases at V and 2 bases at J, with 11 bases in the middle. Germline loops: CDR1 SGHAT, CDR2 FQDESV (reference sequence). This CDR3 contains 14 residues. The DNA of the CDR3 is TGTGCCAGCAGCTTCAGGGACACGACCTACGAGCAGTACTTC. Residues: CASSFRDTTYEQYF.

This clonotype was detected a few times. The J gene is TRBJ2-2, the V gene TRBV20-1; 7 positions match TRBD2. From germline, CDR1 is DFQATT and CDR2 SNEGSKA (reference sequence). The CDR3 length is 15 residues. Losses at the gene ends were 1 base for V and 4 bases for J; bases not matched to a gene: 6. CDR3 in DNA: TGCAGTGCTAGAGGGCGGGAGAAGGTCACCGGGGAGCTGTTTTTT. This translates into CSARGREKVTGELFF.

Remarks on this clonotype: This may come from a read error, since a much larger clone is one base off. This chain links TRBV7-8 with TRBJ2-7; D could derive from TRBD1 or TRBD2 (5 bases each). The ends were cut back, 3 bases at V and 2 bases at J, with 11 bases in the middle. Germline CDR1 and CDR2: SGHVS and FQNEAQ. The CDR3 runs 14 residues. The CDR3 here is CASSFGASTYEQYF. The CDR3 DNA reads as TGTGCCAGCAGCTTCGGGGCATCTACCTACGAGCAGTACTTC.

The chain is built from TRBV6-1 and TRBJ2-7; weak D call: TRBD2 (6 bases). V lost 1 base and J lost 7, with 11 bases in between. Germline CDR1 is MNHNS and CDR2 is SASEGT. The CDR3 spans 13 residues. The CDR3, as DNA: TGTGCCAGCAGTGAAGGGAGGGCCGGGGAGCAGTACTTC. Its translation is CASSEGRAGEQYF.

This clonotype was recorded a few times. The rearrangement links TRBV11-3 to TRBJ2-1; no firm D call. With 3 bases removed from V and 7 bases from J, the gap between germline ends came to 7 bases. The CDR3 totals 12 residues. Germline values: CDR1 SGHNT, CDR2 YENEEA. The CDR3 is CASSLHLNEQFF. CDR3 DNA sequence: TGTGCCAGCAGCTTGCACTTAAATGAGCAGTTCTTC.

The V gene is TRBV28, the J gene TRBJ2-5; D might be TRBD2 (6 bases). Germline loops: CDR1 MDHEN, CDR2 SYDVKM. V lost 4 bases and J 5 bases, leaving 17 bases between the germline ends. This CDR3 comprises 15 residues. The CDR3 nucleotides are TGTGCCAGCAGTTCGCGGGACTCACCTTGGGAGACCCAGTACTTC. Translation gives CASSSRDSPWETQYF.

The rearrangement links TRBV7-9 to TRBJ1-1; unclear D gene. Germline V lookup: CDR1 SEHNR, CDR2 FQNEAQ (reference sequence). V was cut by 7 bases and J by 0 bases, with 9 bases left in between. CDR3 length equals 13 residues. CDR3 in DNA: TGTGCCAGCATCCTTACGGTGAACACTGAAGCTTTCTTT. Translated: CASILTVNTEAFF.

This clonotype was observed once. The CDR3 does not close with the conserved phenylalanine or tryptophan, likely indicating a read error. The J gene is TRBJ2-7, the V gene TRBV12-3 or TRBV12-4; 9 bases line up with TRBD1. The length of the CDR3 is 16 residues. V trimming: 6 bases; J trimming: 1 base; junction bases outside the gene matches: 10. In nucleotides, the CDR3 is TGTGCCAGCAGCCAAACGCCGGGACAGGGATCCTACGAGCAGTACTTA. It is translated as CASSQTPGQGSYEQYL.

A few counts support this clonotype. The genes are TRBV28 and TRBJ1-2; 8 nucleotides align to TRBD1. The CDR3 spans 15 residues. Germline CDR1 reads MDHEN; CDR2 reads SYDVKM. With 5 bases clipped from V and 7 bases from J, the junction kept 12 bases outside the gene matches. The CDR3 DNA is TGTGCCAGCAGTCCCCCTACAGGGGGTAATCGTGGCTACACCTTC. It is translated as CASSPPTGGNRGYTF.

The CDR3 spells CASTPQGPDRGQPQHF. The CDR3 DNA sequence: TGTGCCAGCACCCCCCAGGGGCCCGACAGGGGTCAGCCCCAGCATTTT. The J gene is TRBJ1-5, the V gene TRBV28, with 8 bases identical to TRBD1. This CDR3 has 16 amino acids. Germline CDR1 MDHEN, CDR2 SYDVKM. The ends lost 7 bases at V and 6 bases at J; junction bases unmatched: 14.

The chain uses TRBV30 and TRBJ1-1; D may be TRBD1 (6 bases). Looked up from germline, CDR1 is GTSNPN and CDR2 is SVGIG (reference sequence). The CDR3 covers 15 residues. V gave up 3 bases and J gave up 0 bases, with 14 bases separating them. CDR3 coding DNA: TGTGCCTGGAGCCGCGGGACAAATTTGAACACTGAAGCTTTCTTT. Its protein is CAWSRGTNLNTEAFF. Full variable domain (outside the CDR3, taken from reference TRBV30 and TRBJ1-1): SQTIHQWPATLVQPVGSPLSLECTVEGTSNPNLYWYRQAAGRGLQLLFYSVGIGQISSEVPQNLSASRPQDRQFILSSKKLLLSDSGFYLCAWSRGTNLNTEAFFGQGTRLTVV.

The chain links TRBV27 to TRBJ2-3, with 10 bases fitting TRBD2. The CDR3 runs to 13 residues. Germline CDR1 MNHEY, CDR2 SMNVEV (reference sequence). With V trimmed by 7 bases and J by 4 bases, 2 bases remained unmatched. CDR3 loop: CASKGLAPDTQYF. The CDR3 DNA reads as TGTGCCAGCAAGGGACTAGCGCCAGATACGCAGTATTTT.

This clonotype occurred a few times. J is TRBJ2-5 and V is TRBV4-1; 9 bases are a match to TRBD1. The ends lost 3 bases at V and 1 base at J; junction bases unmatched: 6. Germline-derived CDR1 and CDR2 are MGHRA and YSYEKL. This CDR3 comprises 16 residues. In DNA, the CDR3 is TGCGCCAGCAGCCAGGGACAGGGTGGGAGCCAAGAGACCCAGTACTTC. The encoded protein is CASSQGQGGSQETQYF.

The V and J genes are TRBV6-1 and TRBJ1-5; D perhaps matches TRBD1 (5 bases). The CDR3 runs to 17 residues. V lost 0 bases and J lost 6, with 18 bases in between. CDR1 and CDR2 from the germline V gene are MNHNS and SASEGT. The CDR3 protein is CASSEAPTLRTSQPQHF. The CDR3 region has the DNA TGTGCCAGCAGTGAAGCGCCAACGTTGCGGACATCTCAGCCCCAGCATTTT.

This clonotype was detected only a few times. The chain couples TRBV7-2 to TRBJ1-1, with D hard to call. There are 15 residues in the CDR3. The germline V and J ends were trimmed by 3 bases and 8 bases, with 19 bases remaining between them. Germline lookup yields CDR1 SGHTA and CDR2 FQGNSA. This CDR3 reads CASSLRSGPLREAFF. Here the CDR3 DNA reads TGTGCCAGCAGCTTGCGCTCCGGGCCGCTTAGGGAAGCTTTCTTT. Full variable domain (missing parts from reference TRBV7-2 and TRBJ1-1): GAGVSQSPSNKVTEKGKDVELRCDPISGHTALYWYRQSLGQGLEFLIYFQGNSAPDKSGLPSDRFSAERTGGSVSTLTIQRTQQEDSAVYLCASSLRSGPLREAFFGQGTRLTVV.

Notes on this clonotype: It is likely a read error, because the conserved phenylalanine at the end of the CDR3 is missing. The chain combines TRBV12-3 or TRBV12-4 with TRBJ2-7; D is perhaps TRBD1 or TRBD2 (6 bases each). Trimming left V 4 bases short and J 5 bases short, with 15 bases between. The length of the CDR3 is 14 residues. The DNA for the CDR3 is TGTGCCAGCAGTTGGGGGGCGGATTCGGACGAGCAGTACTTA. Translating it yields CASSWGADSDEQYL.

This clonotype was counted only a few times. The V and J genes are TRBV24-1 and TRBJ2-1; D call uncertain. Trimming shortened V by 1 base and J by 6 bases, and 6 bases separated the two germline ends. The CDR3 extends over 13 amino acids. The V gene's germline CDR1 is KGHDR and CDR2 SFDVKD. The CDR3 sequence: CATSDFGSNEQFF. DNA for the CDR3: TGTGCCACCAGTGATTTCGGCAGCAATGAGCAGTTCTTC.

The chain combines TRBV20-1 with TRBJ2-7, with 7 bases aligning to TRBD1. Germline-derived CDR1 and CDR2 are DFQATT and SNEGSKA (reference sequence). This CDR3 has 17 amino acids. V was clipped by 0 bases and J by 1 base; unmatched bases: 12. CDR3 residues: CSARDQPWDSPSYEQYF. The CDR3 DNA reads TGCAGTGCTAGAGATCAACCATGGGACAGTCCATCCTACGAGCAGTACTTC.

The chain couples TRBV6-1 to TRBJ2-2; TRBD1 might be the D (6 bases). Per germline, CDR1 MNHNS and CDR2 SASEGT. This CDR3 is built from 16 residues. V lost 5 bases, J lost 1 base, and 14 bases lay in between. The CDR3 spells CASSLAMTGNTGELFF. The DNA of the CDR3 is TGTGCCAGCAGTCTCGCGATGACAGGGAACACCGGGGAGCTGTTTTTT.

This chain links TRBV2 with TRBJ1-4, with 7 bases matching TRBD1. Germline lookup yields CDR1 SNHLY and CDR2 FYNNEI. The CDR3 is 15 residues long. With V trimmed by 2 bases and J by 7 bases, 7 bases remained unmatched. CDR3 in DNA: TGTGCCAGCAGTGAATTGAAGGGGGCCGGTGAAAAACTGTTTTTT. Its protein product is CASSELKGAGEKLFF.

This clonotype was detected a few times. CDR3 nucleotide sequence: TGTGCCAGCAGCGCCCTAGCGGGAGGGCCTTCTGAGCAGTTCTTC. This translates into CASSALAGGPSEQFF. This chain connects TRBV7-2 to TRBJ2-1, with TRBD2 matching over 12 bases. The CDR3 length is 15 residues. J lost 9 bases, V lost 5 bases, and 8 bases had no gene match. Germline assignment: CDR1 SGHTA and CDR2 FQGNSA.

As regards this clonotype: A junction boundary mismatches the germline segment, possibly from a read error. This chain joins TRBV12-3 or TRBV12-4 and TRBJ2-3; TRBD2 agrees at 11 bases. This CDR3 comprises 18 residues. CDR3 coding DNA: TGTTCCAGCAGTACGGGGACTAGCGGAAGTGCAAGCACAGATACGCAGTATTTT. This gives the protein CSSSTGTSGSASTDTQYF.